This entry lists 5 T cell receptor beta chains sequenced from one sample in a study of graft-versus-host responses after intestinal transplantation (TCRdb year 2021). The receptor library was made with the immunoSEQ multiplex PCR assay. TCRdb limited this immuneACCESS table to in-frame rearrangements with V and J called. A share of clones is missing; checked studies link under half to unresolved V genes, and the rest is unexplained. This sample holds around 19,000 clones; around 42% were observed only once. In total, the top ten clones hold 0.88% of the sample. What this sample's time point label stands for: cells obtained before transplantation from donor or recipient. The source was alloreactive CD4+ T cells from a mixed lymphocyte reaction culture, collected before intestinal transplant. The label giving this sample's cell subset or site can be read as: CFSE-low proliferating T cells sorted from approximately 6-day pre-transplant mixed lymphocyte reaction (GvH or HvG direction). The origin of the receptors is a human patient who received an intestinal transplant.

The genes are TRBV29-1 and TRBJ1-2; 9 bases map to TRBD1. The germline V gene has CDR1 SQVTM and CDR2 ANQGSEA. The ends lost 6 bases at V and 0 bases at J; junction bases unmatched: 5. This CDR3 is built from 14 residues. CDR3 amino acids: CSVPRDRANYGYTF. CDR3 nucleotides: TGCAGCGTCCCCCGGGACAGGGCTAACTATGGCTACACCTTC.

The chain employs TRBV6-1 and TRBJ2-6, with D maybe TRBD1 (6 bases). The CDR3 has 15 amino acids. Trimming took off 4 bases at V and 4 bases at J, with 11 bases between the two ends. The germline V gene encodes CDR1 MNHNS and CDR2 SASEGT. The DNA of the CDR3 is TGTGCCAGCAGTGGGGGGCAGGCCGGGGCCAACGTCCTGACTTTC. It encodes CASSGGQAGANVLTF.

The gene calls are TRBV5-4 and TRBJ2-3; 13 bases match TRBD2. The CDR3 is 16 amino acids. Trimming cost V 4 bases and J 2 bases; bases outside gene matches: 4. Germline CDR1 reads SGHNT; CDR2 reads YYREEE (reference sequence). CDR3 bases: TGTGCCAGCAGCCCGACTAGCGGGGGGTACACAGATACGCAGTATTTT. Translation gives CASSPTSGGYTDTQYF. The full variable domain, its missing parts supplied by reference TRBV5-4 and TRBJ2-3, is ETGVTQSPTHLIKTRGQQVTLRCSSQSGHNTVSWYQQALGQGPQFIFQYYREEENGRGNFPPRFSGLQFPNYSSELNVNALELDDSALYLCASSPTSGGYTDTQYFGPGTRLTVL.

The chain carries TRBV11-2 and TRBJ1-5; a weak D match, TRBD1 (5 bases). Germline lookup yields CDR1 SGHAT and CDR2 FQNNGV. V was clipped by 5 bases and J by 4 bases, with 12 bases between them. The CDR3 is made up of 14 amino acids. The CDR3 spells CASSLLGGNQPQHF. The CDR3 nucleotides are TGTGCCAGCAGCCTGCTTGGGGGGAATCAGCCCCAGCATTTT.

This chain uses TRBV19 with TRBJ1-2; D might be TRBD1 (5 bases). V was trimmed by 5 bases and J by 4 bases, leaving 23 bases between them. Germline CDR1 is LNHDA and CDR2 is SQIVND (reference sequence). This CDR3 comprises 17 residues. In DNA form, the CDR3 reads TGTGCCAGTAGTCCCTTTTCACGAGACAGTTCGGGCTATGGCTACACCTTC. Translation: CASSPFSRDSSGYGYTF. Full variable domain (remainder filled in from reference TRBV19 and TRBJ1-2): DGGITQSPKYLFRKEGQNVTLSCEQNLNHDAMYWYRQDPGQGLRLIYYSQIVNDFQKGDIAEGYSVSREKKESFPLTVTSAQKNPTAFYLCASSPFSRDSSGYGYTFGSGTRLTVV.